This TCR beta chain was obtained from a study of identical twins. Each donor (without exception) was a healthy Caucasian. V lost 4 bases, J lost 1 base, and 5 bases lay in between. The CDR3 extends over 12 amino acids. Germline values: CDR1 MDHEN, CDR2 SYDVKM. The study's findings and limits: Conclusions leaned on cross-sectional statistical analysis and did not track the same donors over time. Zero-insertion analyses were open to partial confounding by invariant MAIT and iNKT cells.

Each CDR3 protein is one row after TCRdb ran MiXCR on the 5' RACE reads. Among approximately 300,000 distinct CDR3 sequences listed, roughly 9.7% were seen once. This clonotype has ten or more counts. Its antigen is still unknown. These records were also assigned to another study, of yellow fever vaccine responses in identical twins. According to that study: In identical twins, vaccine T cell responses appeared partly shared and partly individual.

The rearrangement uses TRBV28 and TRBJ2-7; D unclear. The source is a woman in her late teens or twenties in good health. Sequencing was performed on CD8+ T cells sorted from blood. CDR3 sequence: CASSSRSYEQYF. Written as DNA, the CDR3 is TGTGCCAGCAGTTCCAGATCCTACGAGCAGTACTTC.